The clone carrying this T cell receptor (beta chain) has only a few counts. This record belongs to a study of CD8 T cells in Susac syndrome. RNA amounts of 0.5 to 1 ug underwent reverse transcription with random hexamers. The TCR beta CDR3 was amplified by immunoSEQ multiplex PCR across 54 Vbeta, 13 Jbeta. From the immunoSEQ multiplex PCR reads, TCRdb called clonotypes with MiXCR, one entry per CDR3 protein. The sample yields about 200,000 distinct CDR3 sequences, 90% to 95% seen once. TEMRA cells were FACS-enriched, unlike CD8+ and CD4+ T cells, which were negatively isolated. Trimming removed 1 base at V and 9 bases at J, with 13 bases between. This CDR3 is built from 15 residues. Germline CDR1 reads SNHLY; CDR2 reads FYNNEI.

The sequencing input was CD4+ T cells from PBMCs. The chain carries TRBV2 and TRBJ1-6; D uncertain. This sequence was found in a human donor with Susac syndrome. The CDR3 sequence: CASSEVTGRSSPLHF. CDR3 DNA sequence: TGTGCCAGCAGTGAAGTAACGGGGAGGTCTTCACCCCTCCACTTT.